This TCR beta chain was observed in a study of T-cell reconstitution after alpha-beta-depleted transplantation in children. Trimming shortened V by 4 bases and J by 3 bases, and 16 bases separated the two germline ends. In germline, CDR1 is MNHEY, CDR2 SVGEGT. The CDR3 runs 15 residues. This clonotype has a handful of counts. Unique molecular identifiers were used to barcode this TCRbeta library. TCRdb reanalysed the PCR reads using MiXCR and keeps one entry per CDR3 protein. The sample yields 640,000 or so distinct CDR3 sequences, about 15% seen once. This TCR was sampled from a human donor who donated a stem cell graft to a child with acute myeloid leukemia. The sequenced sample was PBMCs from the stem cell graft donor, obtained from the stem cell graft. This rearrangement joins TRBV6-2 or TRBV6-3 to TRBJ2-7, with D possibly being TRBD1 (5 bases). CDR3 in amino acids: CASSSTGLGFYEQYF. CDR3 in DNA: TGTGCCAGCAGTTCCACAGGCTTAGGCTTCTACGAGCAGTACTTC.